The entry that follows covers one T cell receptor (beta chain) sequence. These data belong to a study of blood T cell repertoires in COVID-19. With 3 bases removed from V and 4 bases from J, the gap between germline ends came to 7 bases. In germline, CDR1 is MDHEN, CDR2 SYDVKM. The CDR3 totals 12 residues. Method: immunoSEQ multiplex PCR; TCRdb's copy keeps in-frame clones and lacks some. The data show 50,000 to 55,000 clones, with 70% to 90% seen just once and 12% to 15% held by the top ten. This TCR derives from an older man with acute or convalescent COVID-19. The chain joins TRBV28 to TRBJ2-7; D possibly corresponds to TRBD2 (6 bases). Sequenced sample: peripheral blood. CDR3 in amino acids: CASSLTSYEQYF. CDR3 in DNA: TGTGCCAGCAGTTTGACTAGTTACGAGCAGTACTTC. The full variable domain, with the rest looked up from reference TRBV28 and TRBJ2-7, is DVKVTQSSRYLVKRTGEKVFLECVQDMDHENMFWYRQDPGLGLRLIYFSYDVKMKEKGDIPEGYSVSREKKERFSLILESASTNQTSMYLCASSLTSYEQYFGPGTRLTVT.